The rows below give T cell receptor beta chains drawn from one sample of a study of T cells in Graves' hyperthyroidism and ophthalmopathy. Each CDR3 protein gets one entry after TCRdb re-called the multiplex PCR reads with MiXCR. Among 45,000 or so distinct CDR3 sequences listed, roughly 49% were seen once. The sample taken for sequencing was peripheral blood or thyroid tissue (not recorded which). The receptor source for this set is a woman between 50 and 59 years old with Graves' hyperthyroidism. The CDR3 runs from the conserved cysteine through the conserved F or W.

v_gene: TRBV6-1; j_gene: TRBJ1-3; len: 16; CDR3aa: CASSEALGGTGNTIYF
v_gene: TRBV24-1; j_gene: TRBJ2-3; len: 15; CDR3aa: CATSELAEGADTQYF
v_gene: TRBV15; j_gene: TRBJ1-5; len: 17; CDR3aa: CATSRDIWTAREGPQHF
v_gene: TRBV7-8; j_gene: TRBJ2-2; len: 17; CDR3aa: CASSHTARTSGSRELFF
v_gene: TRBV20-1; j_gene: TRBJ2-3; len: 12; CDR3aa: CSAEGVEDTQYF
v_gene: TRBV5-1; j_gene: TRBJ2-5; len: 14; CDR3aa: CASSRGLDQETQYF
v_gene: TRBV11-2; j_gene: TRBJ2-7; len: 14; CDR3aa: CASSSEGQAYEQYF
v_gene: TRBV11-2; j_gene: TRBJ1-5; len: 16; CDR3aa: CASSRTGGNENQPQHF
v_gene: TRBV7-6; j_gene: TRBJ1-2; len: 14; CDR3aa: CASSLGGGGAGYTF
v_gene: TRBV20-1; j_gene: TRBJ2-5; len: 16; CDR3aa: CSTKNGGLAGAETQYF
v_gene: TRBV7-3; j_gene: TRBJ2-5; len: 13; CDR3aa: CASSLTGVVTQYF
v_gene: TRBV7-3; j_gene: TRBJ2-3; len: 13; CDR3aa: CASSPPGTDTQYF
v_gene: TRBV30; j_gene: TRBJ2-7; len: 12; CDR3aa: CAWSGDSYEQYF
v_gene: TRBV10-3; j_gene: TRBJ2-3; len: 19; CDR3aa: CAISGAPWGQGRGEDTQYF
v_gene: TRBV19; j_gene: TRBJ2-1; len: 14; CDR3aa: CASSSWDNYNEQFF
v_gene: TRBV28; j_gene: TRBJ2-6; len: 16; CDR3aa: CASTRSGSFGANVLTF
v_gene: TRBV20-1; j_gene: TRBJ2-7; len: 14; CDR3aa: CSARVDRGSYEQYF
v_gene: TRBV7-2; j_gene: TRBJ2-6; len: 17; CDR3aa: CASSPGQGKRGANVLTF
v_gene: TRBV5-1; j_gene: TRBJ1-2; len: 15; CDR3aa: CASSLEIGASVGYTF
v_gene: TRBV28; j_gene: TRBJ1-4; len: 18; CDR3aa: CASSPGQGRGGTNEKLFF
v_gene: TRBV24-1; j_gene: TRBJ2-7; len: 16; CDR3aa: CATSDSSRGVRGEQYF
v_gene: TRBV7-8; j_gene: TRBJ2-5; len: 17; CDR3aa: CASSPLGGQGWGETQYF
v_gene: TRBV19; j_gene: TRBJ1-1; len: 14; CDR3aa: CASSIRDRGTEALF
v_gene: TRBV7-2; j_gene: TRBJ1-2; len: 13; CDR3aa: CASSPRGQLGYTF
v_gene: TRBV29-1; j_gene: TRBJ1-1; len: 14; CDR3aa: CSVGVATGSYEAFF
v_gene: TRBV12-3/TRBV12-4; j_gene: TRBJ2-5; len: 11; CDR3aa: CASSLRETQYF
v_gene: TRBV7-9; j_gene: TRBJ1-2; len: 14; CDR3aa: CASSFTSPADGYTF
v_gene: TRBV29-1; j_gene: TRBJ1-1; len: 13; CDR3aa: CSLQGKSGTEAFF
v_gene: TRBV6-5; j_gene: TRBJ1-5; len: 15; CDR3aa: CASSIGQGTDQPQHF
v_gene: TRBV11-2; j_gene: TRBJ1-1; len: 13; CDR3aa: CASRRLQNTEAFF
v_gene: TRBV29-1; j_gene: TRBJ2-5; len: 12; CDR3aa: CSAEGDRQTQYF
v_gene: TRBV20-1; j_gene: TRBJ2-7; len: 14; CDR3aa: CSARDQGTTYEQYF
v_gene: TRBV29-1; j_gene: TRBJ2-2; len: 15; CDR3aa: CSVGIGGSNTGELFF
v_gene: TRBV7-9; j_gene: TRBJ1-1; len: 15; CDR3aa: CASSPTQSGYTEAFF
v_gene: TRBV6-6; j_gene: TRBJ1-5; len: 13; CDR3aa: CASTWGGDQPQHF
v_gene: TRBV4-3; j_gene: TRBJ1-2; len: 13; CDR3aa: CASSHDRARGYTF
v_gene: TRBV2; j_gene: TRBJ2-7; len: 12; CDR3aa: CATRDYSYEQYF
v_gene: TRBV20-1; j_gene: TRBJ2-7; len: 13; CDR3aa: CSARDPPGQGWYF
v_gene: TRBV28; j_gene: TRBJ2-5; len: 18; CDR3aa: CASSFEVNTGARQETQYF
v_gene: TRBV9; j_gene: TRBJ2-7; len: 13; CDR3aa: CASSGGGGYEQYF
v_gene: TRBV19; j_gene: TRBJ1-5; len: 15; CDR3aa: CASSLSGGFSQPQHF
v_gene: TRBV7-9; j_gene: TRBJ2-7; len: 13; CDR3aa: CASSVRDSNEQYF
v_gene: TRBV20-1; j_gene: TRBJ2-5; len: 14; CDR3aa: CSALLAGTRETQYF
v_gene: TRBV20-1; j_gene: TRBJ2-7; len: 15; CDR3aa: CSAGTSGIPPYEQYF
v_gene: TRBV7-9; j_gene: TRBJ2-2; len: 16; CDR3aa: CASSPRLGLYTGELFF
v_gene: TRBV7-8; j_gene: TRBJ2-7; len: 15; CDR3aa: CASSARSGSSYEQYF
v_gene: TRBV7-2; j_gene: TRBJ1-1; len: 11; CDR3aa: CASSRGPEAFF
v_gene: TRBV29-1; j_gene: TRBJ1-2; len: 12; CDR3aa: CSLTQANYGYTF
v_gene: TRBV20-1; j_gene: TRBJ1-1; len: 9; CDR3aa: CSANPEYIF
v_gene: TRBV7-9; j_gene: TRBJ2-5; len: 14; CDR3aa: CASSDQAQGETQYF
v_gene: TRBV7-2; j_gene: TRBJ2-7; len: 13; CDR3aa: CVSSFPGLDEQYF
v_gene: TRBV14; j_gene: TRBJ1-1; len: 12; CDR3aa: CASSQGETEAFF
v_gene: TRBV7-2; j_gene: TRBJ2-5; len: 15; CDR3aa: CASSRSARGGRAVYF
v_gene: TRBV6-5; j_gene: TRBJ2-7; len: 16; CDR3aa: CASSATWDRISYEQYF
v_gene: TRBV7-7; j_gene: TRBJ1-4; len: 13; CDR3aa: CASSPSQAEKLFF
v_gene: TRBV24-1; j_gene: TRBJ2-5; len: 22; CDR3aa: CASSSSKAYYEKLFFGSGTQYF
v_gene: TRBV7-6; j_gene: TRBJ2-2; len: 14; CDR3aa: CASSLGRETGELFF